A selection of T cell receptor beta chains follows, all from one sample in a study of identifying expanded T cells in peripheral blood. Only in-frame clones appear in the TCRdb table, and some are missing; sequencing was by immunoSEQ multiplex PCR. The sample has under 100,000 clones; 80% to 90% are singletons. Sequenced sample: blood. These receptors originate from a person aged 18-70 years in good health. Each CDR3 is given with its conserved first and last residue. Fields, in order: J gene, clone size, V gene, D gene, CDR3 protein, CDR3 DNA. D genes are given only for firm matches. The size field is filled for only some rows; it gives once, few, many or a size class.

j_call: TRBJ1-3; clone_size: once; v_call: TRBV19; d_call: .; cdr3_aa: CASSIGRATGNTIYF; cdr3_nt: TGTGCCAGTAGTATTGGTCGTGCAACGGGAAACACCATATATTTT
j_call: TRBJ1-5; clone_size: .; v_call: TRBV7-2; d_call: .; cdr3_aa: CASSSQVSNQPQHF; cdr3_nt: TGTGCCAGCAGCTCTCAAGTTAGCAATCAGCCCCAGCATTTT
j_call: TRBJ2-1; clone_size: .; v_call: TRBV30; d_call: TRBD2; cdr3_aa: CAWRVAGVNEQFF; cdr3_nt: TGTGCCTGGCGTGTAGCGGGGGTTAATGAGCAGTTCTTC
j_call: TRBJ2-5; clone_size: .; v_call: TRBV9; d_call: .; cdr3_aa: CASSGERMYQETQYF; cdr3_nt: TGTGCCAGCAGCGGCGAGCGGATGTACCAAGAGACCCAGTACTTC
j_call: TRBJ1-4; clone_size: .; v_call: TRBV7-8; d_call: .; cdr3_aa: CASSYYNEKLFF; cdr3_nt: TGTGCCAGCAGTTATTATAATGAAAAACTGTTTTTT
j_call: TRBJ2-5; clone_size: .; v_call: TRBV7-6; d_call: .; cdr3_aa: CASSLAFYRLNQETQYF; cdr3_nt: TGTGCCAGCAGCTTAGCATTTTACAGATTAAACCAAGAGACCCAGTACTTC
j_call: TRBJ1-2; clone_size: .; v_call: TRBV9; d_call: .; cdr3_aa: CASSVDSYGYTF; cdr3_nt: TGTGCCAGCAGCGTAGACAGCTATGGCTACACCTTC
j_call: TRBJ1-2; clone_size: .; v_call: TRBV27; d_call: .; cdr3_aa: CASSVDAARVGYTF; cdr3_nt: TGTGCCAGCAGCGTTGACGCTGCTCGGGTGGGCTACACCTTC
j_call: TRBJ1-6; clone_size: .; v_call: TRBV4-3; d_call: .; cdr3_aa: CASSQAGAGASSPLHF; cdr3_nt: TGCGCCAGCAGCCAAGCTGGGGCGGGGGCGAGTTCACCCCTCCACTTT
j_call: TRBJ1-2; clone_size: .; v_call: TRBV9; d_call: TRBD1; cdr3_aa: CASSKGDSYGYTF; cdr3_nt: TGTGCCAGCAGTAAAGGGGACAGCTATGGCTACACCTTC
j_call: TRBJ1-2; clone_size: .; v_call: TRBV6-5; d_call: .; cdr3_aa: CASSYDTLYGYTF; cdr3_nt: TGTGCCAGCAGTTACGATACATTGTATGGCTACACCTTC
j_call: TRBJ1-2; clone_size: .; v_call: TRBV7-9; d_call: .; cdr3_aa: CASSPPLLRNRNPNYGYTF; cdr3_nt: TGTGCCAGCAGCCCCCCTTTATTAAGGAACCGGAACCCTAACTATGGCTACACCTTC
j_call: TRBJ1-6; clone_size: once; v_call: TRBV7-9; d_call: .; cdr3_aa: CASSLVGGLGSPLHF; cdr3_nt: TGTGCCAGCAGCTTAGTGGGGGGATTGGGTTCACCCCTCCACTTT
j_call: TRBJ2-2; clone_size: .; v_call: TRBV7-9; d_call: TRBD1; cdr3_aa: CASIRGQGITELFF; cdr3_nt: TGTGCCAGCATCCGGGGACAGGGTATTACGGAGCTGTTTTTT
j_call: TRBJ2-1; clone_size: once; v_call: TRBV6-1; d_call: .; cdr3_aa: CAGSGSRVGQFF; cdr3_nt: TGTGCCGGCAGTGGGTCCAGGGTTGGGCAGTTCTTC
j_call: TRBJ1-2; clone_size: few; v_call: TRBV2; d_call: .; cdr3_aa: CATRTVGPYGYTF; cdr3_nt: TGTGCCACCCGGACAGTTGGCCCCTATGGCTACACCTTC
j_call: TRBJ1-1; clone_size: once; v_call: TRBV15; d_call: .; cdr3_aa: CATSSTLTGTEAFF; cdr3_nt: TGTGCCACCAGCAGCACATTGACTGGCACTGAAGCTTTCTTT